What follows are 3 T cell receptor beta chains derived from one specimen sequenced in a study of T cell responses to AZD1222 COVID-19 vaccine. This table comes from immunoSEQ multiplex PCR, and its TCRdb copy is limited to in-frame clones, with some not included. The repertoire includes 210,000 or so clones, about 92% of them detected once, and approximately 1% sits in the top ten. The sample in question was peripheral blood, obtained on day 0 of MenACWY control vaccination. These receptors were collected from an adult in good health.

The gene calls are TRBV19 and TRBJ1-5; D is unclear. The germline V gene has CDR1 LNHDA and CDR2 SQIVND (reference sequence). V was trimmed by 4 bases and J by 6 bases, leaving 19 bases between them. CDR3 length: 16 amino acids. For the CDR3, the DNA is TGTGCCAGTAGTAATCCGGCGCGACCGGGCAGTCAGCCCCAGCATTTT. Translated, it gives CASSNPARPGSQPQHF.

V is TRBV5-1 and J is TRBJ2-7; D gene unclear. The V and J ends lost 0 bases and 6 bases respectively, with 10 bases between them. The CDR3 extends over 13 amino acids. The germline V gene has CDR1 SGHRS and CDR2 YFSETQ. In DNA, the CDR3 is TGCGCCAGCAGCTTGGTTTCCCTGGGCGAGCAGTACTTC. This gives the protein CASSLVSLGEQYF.

The CDR3 bases are TGCGCCAGCAGTGAGACAGTTGGCAATCAGCCCCAGCATTTT. Translation gives CASSETVGNQPQHF. J is TRBJ1-5 and V is TRBV10-2; D gene ambiguous. Germline lookup yields CDR1 WSHSY and CDR2 SAAADI. Trimming removed 2 bases from V and 2 bases from J, with 7 bases in between. The CDR3 covers 14 residues.